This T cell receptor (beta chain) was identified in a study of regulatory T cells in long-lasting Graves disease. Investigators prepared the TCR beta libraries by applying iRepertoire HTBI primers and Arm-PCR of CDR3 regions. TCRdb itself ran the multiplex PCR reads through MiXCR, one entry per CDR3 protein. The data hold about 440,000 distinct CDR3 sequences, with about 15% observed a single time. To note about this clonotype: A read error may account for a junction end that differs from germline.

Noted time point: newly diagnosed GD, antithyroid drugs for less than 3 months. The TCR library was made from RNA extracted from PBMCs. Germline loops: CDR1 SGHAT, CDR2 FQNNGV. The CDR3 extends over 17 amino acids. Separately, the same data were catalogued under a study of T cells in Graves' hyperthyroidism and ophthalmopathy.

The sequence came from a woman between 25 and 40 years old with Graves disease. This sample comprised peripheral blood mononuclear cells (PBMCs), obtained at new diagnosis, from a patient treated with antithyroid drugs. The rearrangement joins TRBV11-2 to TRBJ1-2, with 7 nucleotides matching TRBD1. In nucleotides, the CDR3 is TGTGCCAGCAGCCAAGTACCGGGACAGAACTTCAACTATGGCTGCACCTTC. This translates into CASSQVPGQNFNYGCTF.